Below are 27 T cell receptor beta chains sequenced from a single sample in a study of shared clonotypes between healthy human individuals. Libraries were prepared by immunoSEQ multiplex PCR; TCRdb keeps only in-frame clonotypes and omits some of them. Among fewer than 350,000 clones listed, 87% were seen once. Material: memory CD8+ T cells sorted from blood. Indicated subset: CD45RO+ cells pooled with CCR7-negative TemRA cells. These receptors originate from a man aged 18-30 years in good health.

V is TRBV5-1 and J is TRBJ2-3; D is unclear. V was shortened by 4 bases and J by 2 bases, with 14 bases between the two germline ends. CDR1 and CDR2 (germline): SGHRS, YFSETQ. The length of the CDR3 is 15 residues. CDR3 sequence (DNA): TGCGCCAGCAGCGATTGGACCTTTCTCACAGATACGCAGTATTTT. Its protein product is CASSDWTFLTDTQYF. The entire variable domain, with the rest obtained from reference TRBV5-1 and TRBJ2-3, is as follows: KAGVTQTPRYLIKTRGQQVTLSCSPISGHRSVSWYQQTPGQGLQFLFEYFSETQRNKGNFPGRFSGRQFSNSRSEMNVSTLELGDSALYLCASSDWTFLTDTQYFGPGTRLTVL.

The chain is built from TRBV2 and TRBJ2-5; no reliable D call. Germline CDR1 reads SNHLY; CDR2 reads FYNNEI. V was pared by 7 bases and J by 5 bases, with 17 bases between. The CDR3 loop spans 14 amino acids. CDR3 coding DNA: TGTGCCAGCAAGGAGTCAGGTTGGTTGGAGACCCAGTACTTC. This codes for CASKESGWLETQYF.

The V call is TRBV7-9, the J call TRBJ1-2; 8 nucleotides align to TRBD1. J lost 3 bases, V lost 4 bases, and 7 bases had no gene match. Per the germline V gene, CDR1 is SEHNR and CDR2 is FQNEAQ (reference sequence). This CDR3 has 15 residues. CDR3 residues: CASSSAGQVHYGYTF. The DNA of the CDR3 is TGTGCCAGCAGCTCAGCGGGACAGGTCCACTATGGCTACACCTTC. The full variable domain, with the rest looked up from reference TRBV7-9 and TRBJ1-2, is DTGVSQNPRHKITKRGQNVTFRCDPISEHNRLYWYRQTLGQGPEFLTYFQNEAQLEKSRLLSDRFSAERPKGSFSTLEIQRTEQGDSAMYLCASSSAGQVHYGYTFGSGTRLTVV.

The J gene is TRBJ2-3, the V gene TRBV11-3; 9 bases are a match to TRBD1. The V and J ends lost 2 bases and 3 bases, in that order; junction bases with no gene match: 6. Per the germline V gene, CDR1 is SGHNT and CDR2 is YENEEA. The CDR3 consists of 16 residues. DNA for the CDR3: TGTGCCAGCAGCTTATCGGGACAGGGCATTACAGATACGCAGTATTTT. This sequence encodes CASSLSGQGITDTQYF. Full variable domain (missing parts from reference TRBV11-3 and TRBJ2-3): EAGVVQSPRYKIIEKKQPVAFWCNPISGHNTLYWYLQNLGQGPELLIRYENEEAVDDSQLPKDRFSAERLKGVDSTLKIQPAELGDSAVYLCASSLSGQGITDTQYFGPGTRLTVL.

This clone was detected ten times or more. The V and J genes are TRBV10-3 and TRBJ2-3, with D perhaps given as TRBD1 or TRBD2 (5 bases each). With 2 bases removed from V and 0 bases from J, the gap between germline ends came to 9 bases. Germline lookup yields CDR1 ENHRY and CDR2 SYGVKD. The CDR3 has 15 residues. CDR3 bases: TGTGCCATCAGTGAGGTGGGGGAGAGCACAGATACGCAGTATTTT. Translation: CAISEVGESTDTQYF.

The chain is built from TRBV7-9 and TRBJ1-2; weak D call: TRBD1 (6 bases). Trimming shortened V by 1 base and J by 6 bases, and 15 bases separated the two germline ends. Germline CDR1 SEHNR, CDR2 FQNEAQ (reference sequence). The CDR3 covers 15 residues. For the CDR3, the DNA is TGTGCCAGCAGCTTAGGAACAGGGCCCTGGGATGGCTACACCTTC. This encodes CASSLGTGPWDGYTF.

The chain links TRBV5-6 to TRBJ1-2; D is uncertain. Germline CDR1 reads SGHDT; CDR2 reads YYEEEE. The CDR3 sequence is 12 residues long. The V end was cut by 3 bases, the J end by 8 bases, with 11 bases between. This chain's CDR3 is CASSSSGTGYTF. The CDR3 DNA follows: TGTGCCAGCAGCTCCTCGGGTACGGGCTACACCTTC.

This chain uses TRBV5-1 with TRBJ2-7; no definite D call. CDR1 SGHRS and CDR2 YFSETQ come from the germline V gene. V gave up 0 bases and J gave up 6 bases, with 7 bases separating them. The CDR3 consists of 12 residues. The CDR3 DNA sequence: TGCGCCAGCAGCTTGGAGTCTAGCGAGCAGTACTTC. This encodes CASSLESSEQYF.

This chain connects TRBV18 to TRBJ2-7; D uncertain. Germline assignment: CDR1 KGHSH and CDR2 LQKENI. The CDR3 has 14 residues. Trimming shortened V by 5 bases and J by 3 bases, and 14 bases separated the two germline ends. Here the CDR3 reads CASSTSRKIYEQYF. CDR3 bases: TGTGCCAGCTCAACCAGTCGGAAGATCTACGAGCAGTACTTC. Looking up the rest from reference TRBV18 and TRBJ2-7 gives the full variable domain: NAGVMQNPRHLVRRRGQEARLRCSPMKGHSHVYWYRQLPEEGLKFMVYLQKENIIDESGMPKERFSAEFPKEGPSILRIQQVVRGDSAAYFCASSTSRKIYEQYFGPGTRLTVT.

The chain is built from TRBV5-1 and TRBJ2-2; D is uncertain. The CDR3 length is 15 residues. Germline V gene sequence: CDR1 SGHRS, CDR2 YFSETQ. The germline V and J ends were trimmed by 0 bases and 4 bases, with 10 bases remaining between them. Here the CDR3 DNA reads TGCGCCAGCAGCTTGGGAGGTACTACCACCGGGGAGCTGTTTTTT. It translates to CASSLGGTTTGELFF.

The chain combines TRBV6-6 with TRBJ1-1; D call uncertain. Germline assignment: CDR1 MNHNY and CDR2 SVGAGI (reference sequence). This CDR3 contains 16 residues. V was trimmed by 5 bases and J by 7 bases, leaving 23 bases between them. Here the CDR3 reads CASSPFPGGLYGEAFF. The CDR3 DNA follows: TGTGCCAGCAGTCCTTTTCCGGGAGGGCTTTACGGTGAAGCTTTCTTT.

Notes on this clone: A much more abundant neighbour one base away suggests this may be a read error. Distinct nucleotide sequences in the sample also encode this CDR3. The chain uses TRBV10-3 and TRBJ1-1; TRBD1 agrees at 7 bases. Germline CDR1 is ENHRY and CDR2 is SYGVKD. The CDR3 is made up of 15 amino acids. The V and J ends lost 10 bases and 8 bases, in that order; junction bases with no gene match: 19. CDR3 region: CASIKNYRGMTEAFF. In DNA form, the CDR3 reads TGTGCCAGCATTAAGAACTACAGGGGAATGACCGAAGCTTTCTTT.

The chain couples TRBV30 to TRBJ1-4; D gene uncertain. Per germline, CDR1 GTSNPN and CDR2 SVGIG (reference sequence). The V end lost 4 bases, the J end lost 0 bases, and 6 bases lay between the germline ends. The CDR3 runs 13 residues. The CDR3 sequence: CAWTFATNEKLFF. DNA for the CDR3: TGTGCCTGGACGTTTGCAACTAATGAAAAACTGTTTTTT.

V and J are TRBV28 and TRBJ2-5, with 10 nucleotides matching TRBD2. This CDR3 is 16 amino acids long. CDR1 is MDHEN and CDR2 is SYDVKM in the germline V gene. The V segment lost 6 bases and the J segment 5 bases; nucleotides outside the gene matches: 12. CDR3 DNA sequence: TGTGCCAGCAGCCCGGGCAGCGGGGGGGCTCGGGAGACCCAGTACTTC. It translates to CASSPGSGGARETQYF.

The chain carries TRBV7-9 and TRBJ2-7, with TRBD2 identical over 8 bases. The CDR3 is made up of 16 amino acids. V lost 2 bases to trimming and J lost 2 bases; unmatched junction nucleotides: 8. Germline V lookup: CDR1 SEHNR, CDR2 FQNEAQ (reference sequence). The CDR3 nucleotides are TGTGCCAGCAGCTTAATGTGGACTAGCATTCCCTACGAGCAGTACTTC. Translating gives CASSLMWTSIPYEQYF.

J is TRBJ1-1 and V is TRBV2, with D possibly TRBD1 on 6 matching bases. Trimming left V 5 bases short and J 4 bases short, with 11 bases between. Germline CDR1 is SNHLY and CDR2 is FYNNEI. There are 13 residues in the CDR3. The CDR3 sequence is CASSPGGGTEAFF. Here the CDR3 DNA reads TGTGCCAGCAGTCCCGGAGGGGGCACTGAAGCTTTCTTT.

The chain joins TRBV7-2 to TRBJ1-5; no clear D gene. This CDR3 comprises 15 residues. Germline V gives CDR1 SGHTA, CDR2 FQGNSA. V was cut by 4 bases and J by 0 bases, with 10 bases left in between. The CDR3 loop is CASSSGGYSNQPQHF. Written as DNA, the CDR3 is TGTGCCAGCAGCTCTGGAGGTTATAGCAATCAGCCCCAGCATTTT. The whole variable domain, filled in from reference TRBV7-2 and TRBJ1-5, reads GAGVSQSPSNKVTEKGKDVELRCDPISGHTALYWYRQSLGQGLEFLIYFQGNSAPDKSGLPSDRFSAERTGGSVSTLTIQRTQQEDSAVYLCASSSGGYSNQPQHFGDGTRLSIL.

The chain combines TRBV11-1 with TRBJ2-7; D is ambiguous. The CDR3 is 13 amino acids. Germline V gives CDR1 SGHAT, CDR2 FQDESV (reference sequence). V shed 1 base and J shed 3 bases, with 7 bases lying between them. The CDR3 DNA reads as TGTGCCAGCAGCTTAGGCCCACTCTACGAGCAGTACTTC. Protein: CASSLGPLYEQYF.

The DNA of the CDR3 is TGCGCCAGCAGCTTGTTCACTAGCGGGAGTCTTGGGTCCTACGAGCAGTACTTC. Protein sequence: CASSLFTSGSLGSYEQYF. The gene calls are TRBV5-1 and TRBJ2-7; TRBD2 aligns across 11 bases. The CDR3 is 18 residues long. Trimming at V came to 1 base and at J to 1 base, leaving 10 bases not matched to a gene. Germline values: CDR1 SGHRS, CDR2 YFSETQ.

This chain links TRBV7-9 with TRBJ1-1; D gene uncertain. V was shortened by 1 base and J by 2 bases, with 11 bases between the two germline ends. The CDR3 spans 15 residues. Germline assignment: CDR1 SEHNR and CDR2 FQNEAQ (reference sequence). The DNA for the CDR3 is TGTGCCAGCAGCTTAGGCCTCGGAGGAAACACTGAAGCTTTCTTT. This codes for CASSLGLGGNTEAFF.

The chain joins TRBV5-4 to TRBJ2-5; D is unclear. The germline CDR1 and CDR2 sequences are SGHNT and YYREEE (reference sequence). The CDR3 runs 13 residues. Between the trimmed V and J ends, which lost 5 bases and 3 bases, there was a span of 11 bases. This CDR3 reads CASRSGPEETQYF. The CDR3 DNA reads as TGTGCCAGCAGATCCGGACCGGAAGAGACCCAGTACTTC.

This chain joins TRBV10-3 and TRBJ2-1; 15 positions agree with TRBD2. This CDR3 spans 19 amino acids. V was pared by 4 bases and J by 1 base, with 8 bases of the junction left unmatched. In germline, CDR1 is ENHRY, CDR2 SYGVKD. CDR3 protein: CAISAHGLAGGTSYNEQFF. DNA of the CDR3: TGTGCCATCAGTGCTCACGGACTAGCGGGAGGGACATCCTACAATGAGCAGTTCTTC.

This chain connects TRBV5-1 to TRBJ1-1; 9 bases match TRBD1. V lost 4 bases and J lost 0; bases outside the gene matches: 10. The CDR3 is 17 residues long. The germline gives CDR1 SGHRS, CDR2 YFSETQ. Here the CDR3 DNA reads TGCGCCAGCAGCCCGGCCCGGACAGGGGCGATGAACACTGAAGCTTTCTTT. It translates to CASSPARTGAMNTEAFF.

V gene TRBV7-2 combines with J gene TRBJ1-2, with TRBD1 matching over 11 bases. Trimming at V came to 4 bases and at J to 8 bases, leaving 9 bases not matched to a gene. CDR3 length: 15 residues. Germline loops: CDR1 SGHTA, CDR2 FQGNSA. The DNA for the CDR3 is TGTGCCAGCAGCTATGGGACAGGGGGAACGGAGGGCTACACCTTC. This gives the protein CASSYGTGGTEGYTF. Together with reference TRBV7-2 and TRBJ1-2, the CDR3 gives the full variable domain: GAGVSQSPSNKVTEKGKDVELRCDPISGHTALYWYRQSLGQGLEFLIYFQGNSAPDKSGLPSDRFSAERTGGSVSTLTIQRTQQEDSAVYLCASSYGTGGTEGYTFGSGTRLTVV.

For the CDR3, the DNA is TGTGCCAGCAGCCCTTGGGGTCGTGATACGCAGTATTTT. Protein sequence: CASSPWGRDTQYF. The V and J genes are TRBV9 and TRBJ2-3, with D unclear. Germline loops: CDR1 SGDLS, CDR2 YYNGEE. The CDR3 is 13 amino acids. V was shortened by 4 bases and J by 6 bases, with 12 bases between the two germline ends. Together with reference TRBV9 and TRBJ2-3, the CDR3 gives the full variable domain: DSGVTQTPKHLITATGQRVTLRCSPRSGDLSVYWYQQSLDQGLQFLIQYYNGEERAKGNILERFSAQQFPDLHSELNLSSLELGDSALYFCASSPWGRDTQYFGPGTRLTVL.

The chain uses TRBV10-3 and TRBJ2-7; 11 nucleotides agree with TRBD1. The CDR3 contains 15 residues. V was clipped by 3 bases and J by 4 bases; unmatched bases: 5. The V gene's germline CDR1 is ENHRY and CDR2 SYGVKD. CDR3 coding DNA: TGTGCCATCAGTGAAACCGGGACAGGGGGGTACGAGCAGTACTTC. It is translated as CAISETGTGGYEQYF.

The rearrangement uses TRBV4-3 and TRBJ2-1; possible D gene TRBD1, 6 bases. The CDR3 covers 13 residues. CDR1 is LGHNA, CDR2 YSLEER, per germline. The ends were cut back, 0 bases at V and 9 bases at J, with 9 bases in the middle. The CDR3 loop reads CASSQDGGGEQFF. CDR3 DNA: TGCGCCAGCAGCCAAGATGGGGGCGGTGAGCAGTTCTTC.